The entry below gives a single T cell receptor (beta chain) sequence along with its context. The sample is drawn from a study of blood T cell repertoires in COVID-19. This table comes from immunoSEQ multiplex PCR, and its TCRdb copy is limited to in-frame clones, with some not included. The sample has around 340,000 clones, over 70% seen once; the top ten hold under 3%. This CDR3 has 13 residues. Trimming cost V 6 bases and J 6 bases; bases outside gene matches: 8. The germline V gene has CDR1 SNHLY and CDR2 FYNNEI. J is TRBJ2-7 and V is TRBV2, with TRBD1 matching over 7 bases. This clonotype was sampled from a man aged 25-45 years with active or convalescent COVID-19. The sequenced sample consisted of peripheral blood. CDR3 DNA: TGTGCCAGCAGCAGCAGGGGGACCTCCGAGCAGTACTTC. Translating gives CASSSRGTSEQYF.